This entry describes one T cell receptor beta chain. Its antigen target is currently unknown. No base quality information exists; no much larger clone differs at one position. This entry is derived from a study of cytomegalovirus exposure and HLA in healthy donors (TCRdb year 2017). Background on the whole study: In an earlier analysis of roughly 590 of the donors, less than 350 Gb of sequence data and approximately 120 million unique TCR beta sequences from about 179 million T cells were reported. In addition to the first cohort of approximately 670 subjects, a separate validation cohort of 120 different subjects was used. A later genetic analysis took genome-wide SNP genotypes for about 65% of the roughly 670 donors and used that subset as a discovery cohort. The study combined high-throughput TCR immunosequencing, statistical association of individual TCRs with disease status, and machine learning to predict cytomegalovirus infection status. Among the approximately 400 genotyped donors, around 81% belonged to the genetic ancestry cluster associated with self-reported Caucasian donors. The number of donors typed differed by locus, with about 629-630 for A, B, C, DRB1 and DQB1, more than 500 for DQA1, some 570 for DPA1, and approximately 470 for DPB1. The aim of the study was to test whether cataloging public T cell receptors could identify signatures of past pathogen exposure. An early release that covered some 640 HLA-typed donors contained approximately 300 gigabases of sequencing data and around 85 million unique TCR sequences. Because of strong linkage in the cohort, roughly five DR-DQ haplotypes were treated as single units for association and clustering. Donor age, sex, ethnicity and CMV serostatus were collected together with the repertoire data. Rather than using new phenotypic data, the later analysis identified candidate immune exposures from TCR beta sequences and from how often those sequences occurred across donors. A later analysis re-analyzed previously published TCR beta repertoires from 500 to 700 donors and added high-resolution HLA genotyping to study TCR occurrence patterns. The study used immunosequencing to profile the T cell repertoires of hundreds of subjects and linked those repertoires to cytomegalovirus serostatus. An earlier analysis of 587 of the donors applied high-throughput TCR beta sequencing to assess whether each TCR beta V gene segment acted as functional or pseudogenic. Among about 370 genotyped donors of the cohort, an average of roughly 230,000 unique TCR beta nucleotide sequences was sequenced per donor, of which about 18% were non-productive. HLA typing covered class I and class II loci at four-digit resolution. Every discovery cohort repertoire had been produced on one sequencing platform.

The method behind the library was the immunoSEQ multiplex PCR assay. A mixture of 60 forward primers for TCR Vbeta segments and 13 reverse primers for TCR Jbeta segments was used in the multiplex PCR. The CDR3 region of rearranged TCR beta genes was amplified from genomic DNA by a multiplex PCR assay. Amplified TCR beta libraries were sequenced as 87-base-pair reads on the Illumina HiSeq System. As for the authors' bioinformatics: A later analysis tallied around 80 million unique TCR beta chains across the 666 repertoires, and around 10 million of those chains were shared by two or more donors. To remove PCR and sequencing errors, raw reads were error-corrected and collapsed into unique sequences using a nearest-neighbor algorithm that merged closely related sequences. V, D and J gene segments were assigned by aligning CDR3 sequences to IMGT reference sequences. For a sequence to be retained, at least a six-nucleotide match to both a V gene segment and a J gene segment was required. Rearrangements were classified as productive when the CDR3 lacked stop codons and remained in frame with V and J, and all other rearrangements were classified as non-productive. Following IMGT convention, CDR3 was defined as the stretch from the second conserved V-encoded cysteine to the conserved J-encoded phenylalanine. In an earlier analysis of around 540 of the donors, sequences lacking an unambiguous match to a single V gene segment were excluded. An earlier analysis of 587 of the donors classified V segments as functional when productive rearrangements were above 56.7% and as segregating when the standard deviation between donors was above 5%. A statistical classification framework was developed to diagnose cytomegalovirus status using the catalog of TCR beta chain sequences. In a later analysis, V and J genes were assigned by comparing TCR nucleotide sequences against IMGT/GENE-DB human TR gene sequences. A later analysis assigned CDR3 sequences and most-parsimonious VDJ recombination scenarios with the TCRdist pipeline. A later analysis defined each TCR beta chain by its CDR3 amino acid sequence plus V-gene family, and excluded reads lacking a unique V-gene family. In a later analysis, 450 to 600 highly shared, low-generation-probability nucleotide sequences were removed to address suspected cross-contamination and a sequencing artifact. A later analysis calculated a clonal expansion index for each public chain from normalized within-repertoire ranks of inferred template counts. A later analysis computed generation probabilities with a VDJ recombination model fitted to out-of-frame rearrangements, and checked the results against IGoR. In a later analysis, hypergeometric tests were used to score TCR-TCR, TCR-HLA and TCR-CMV co-occurrence, with a repertoire-size bias correction applied to TCR pairs. To estimate false discovery rates, a later analysis permuted the HLA or CMV assignments 20 times. In a later analysis, co-occurring TCRs were grouped with DBSCAN, and TCRdist sequence similarity was added when clustering was performed within HLA-allele-positive subsets. Co-occurrence clustering excluded repertoires with fewer than 30,000 or more than 120,000 public chains, plus five with anomalous nucleotide sharing. Here the immuneACCESS table is served through TCRdb, limited to in-frame sequences with V and J called. Missing clones are a known gap in these copies; in checked studies unresolved V genes cover under half, and the rest lacks a known reason. The V and J calls and clone size are taken from that table; D and trimming were inferred from the DNA. The sample data list approximately 150,000 clones, and roughly 77% of these were observed just once. Roughly 3.5% of the sample goes to the ten largest clones.

The cohort comprised some 730 healthy bone marrow donors. Cohort members were all nominally healthy when sampled, although unrecorded immune exposures were likely present. The donor tested CMV seropositive and was one of the 289 seropositive cohort members. Every donor gave a peripheral blood sample, and the peripheral blood mononuclear cells from that sample were used for TCR beta sequencing. Genomic DNA was extracted from the blood cell samples with the Qiagen DNeasy Blood Extraction Kit. Findings and caveats that apply to the study as a whole: In vitro tests confirmed that three of the cytomegalovirus-associated TCR beta chains recognize cytomegalovirus antigens. In both the original and validation cohorts, the classifier was reported to diagnose cytomegalovirus status with high specificity and sensitivity. Roughly uniform sequencing depth across donors was assumed in presence/absence analyses, although this assumption may not hold. Because HLA typing was missing for some donors at each locus, association tests included only the typed subset. A later genetic analysis associated a missense DCLRE1C variant with V-gene and J-gene trimming of TCR beta chains, and an independent cohort replicated the association. The authors suggested that the approach could potentially be generalized to other disease states and immunological phenotypes. In an earlier analysis of under 600 of the donors, most TCR beta V segments were observed in productive rearrangements about 87% or about 30% of the time, broadly matching IMGT annotations. The 87-base-pair reads could not distinguish some IMGT-functional V segments, including TRBV6-2 and TRBV6-3, so those segments were excluded. Most TCR sequences were seen in very few donors, while some public TCRs were found in many individuals. In a later analysis, most CMV-associated TCR beta chains were found to appear HLA-restricted, with HLA associations seemingly driven largely by CMV exposure. Assigning TCR associations to individual alleles was difficult when HLA alleles, especially DR and DQ, strongly co-occurred. Compared with the roughly 720-donor mean, donors in an Asian-associated ancestry cluster had fewer N-insertions in productive TCRs, according to a later genetic analysis. CMV serostatus was the only immune exposure information available for the cohort. A later analysis found that HLA-associated TCR beta chains were more clonally expanded and had lower generation probabilities than equally common non-associated chains. Linkage disequilibrium might explain the correlated functional status among segregating V segments, but an unknown experimental factor could not be excluded. The sequencing pipeline was judged likely to have produced a cluster of highly shared sequence variants as a technical artifact. A further reported finding was that TCR beta sequences accurately predicted the HLA-A and HLA-B alleles for most subjects in the first cohort. Around 16 rarely observed V segments, including chromosome 9 orphons, were excluded from the earlier analysis of about 600 of the donors because counts were too low. A later analysis found that TCR association rates varied across HLA loci, with DRB1 alleles showing the most associated TCRs and HLA-C alleles the fewest. A total of roughly 160 TCR beta chains were listed by the study as associated with cytomegalovirus. Specific HLA alleles were associated with more than 15,000 TCR beta sequences at a false discovery rate of 0.05 in a later analysis. This cohort had only TCR beta chains sequenced, and the lack of alpha or paired-chain data limited which features could be detected. In a later analysis, several top co-occurrence clusters were reported to appear linked to parvovirus B19, influenza, CMV and Epstein-Barr virus.

The CDR3 holds 15 amino acids from the cysteine to the phenylalanine. Only CDR3 DNA remains: 45 bases, in frame from the first base. Trimming removed 4 bases from V and 6 bases from J, leaving 18 bases between the germline ends. CDR1 and CDR2 (MNHEY, SVGAGI) derive from the germline V gene. The chain is made from TRBV6-5 and TRBJ1-1; TRBD1 is a possible D gene, resting on 6 matching bases. The TCR sequence derives from a man aged 30-40 years in good health and CMV-seropositive. Sequenced: PBMCs. The CDR3 protein: CASSLEHRVTSEAFF. The DNA sequence is as follows: TGTGCCAGCAGTTTAGAACACAGGGTTACCTCTGAAGCTTTCTTT.